A single sample is the source of the 8 T cell receptor beta chains below, sequenced in a study of early T cells in non-severe SARS-CoV-2 infection. TCRdb re-analysed the 5' RACE reads in MiXCR, keeping a single row per CDR3 protein. Of over 60,000 distinct CDR3 sequences listed, over 10% were seen once; the top ten hold around 2.9%. Sequencing used whole blood, obtained at baseline. These receptors were taken from an adult who was a healthcare worker with PCR-confirmed SARS-CoV-2 infection or an uninfected control (not recorded which).

The table lists this clonotype with many counts. This sequence joins TRBV13 and TRBJ2-6, with D maybe TRBD2 (6 bases). V lost 3 bases and J lost 0, with 6 bases in between. This CDR3 contains 15 residues. CDR1 is PRHDT and CDR2 is FYEKMQ in the germline V gene (reference sequence). CDR3: CASSLEGSGANVLTF. DNA of the CDR3: TGTGCCAGCAGCTTGGAGGGCTCTGGGGCCAACGTCCTGACTTTC.

A few counts support this clonotype. This rearrangement joins TRBV9 to TRBJ2-3; the match to TRBD2 covers 8 bases. Germline V lookup: CDR1 SGDLS, CDR2 YYNGEE. The CDR3 runs to 16 residues. The J segment lost 4 bases and the V segment lost 0 bases, leaving 7 bases of the junction unmatched. CDR3: CASSVGDAGGADTQYF. CDR3 nucleotide sequence: TGTGCCAGCAGCGTAGGAGACGCGGGGGGCGCAGATACGCAGTATTTT.

This clonotype turned up a few times. The rearrangement uses TRBV29-1 and TRBJ2-5; 8 bases fit TRBD2. CDR3 length: 14 amino acids. J gave up 5 bases and V 7 bases, and 12 bases lay outside the gene matches. CDR1 and CDR2 from the germline V gene are SQVTM and ANQGSEA. The CDR3 nucleotides are TGCAGCGCCGGTGGAGGGCGCGGGGGGGAGACCCAGTACTTC. Translation: CSAGGGRGGETQYF.

This clonotype was counted many times. The chain joins TRBV6-2 or TRBV6-3 to TRBJ1-3; no clear D gene. CDR3 length: 12 residues. Trimming took 4 bases from V and 3 from J, leaving 4 bases between them. Looked up from germline, CDR1 is MNHEY and CDR2 is SVGEGT. The DNA for the CDR3 is TGTGCCAGCAGTTTACATGGAAACACCATATATTTT. This translates into CASSLHGNTIYF.

V and J are TRBV27 and TRBJ1-3; 8 positions match TRBD1. With V trimmed by 6 bases and J by 0 bases, 4 bases remained unmatched. The CDR3 is 15 residues long. The germline V gene has CDR1 MNHEY and CDR2 SMNVEV (reference sequence). CDR3 region: CASSRTGSSGNTIYF. CDR3 bases: TGTGCCAGCAGCAGGACAGGGAGCTCTGGAAACACCATATATTTT.

This clonotype has just one count. V usage is TRBV3-1 and J usage is TRBJ1-6; D might be TRBD1 (6 bases). Germline V gives CDR1 LGHDT, CDR2 YNNKEL (reference sequence). V lost 4 bases, J lost 4 bases, and 11 bases lay in between. This CDR3 is built from 15 residues. The CDR3 bases are TGTGCCAGCAGCCCAACGGGACAATATAATTCACCCCTCCACTTT. Its protein product is CASSPTGQYNSPLHF.

The chain has TRBV20-1 and TRBJ2-7; the match to TRBD2 covers 7 bases. The CDR3 covers 13 residues. The V segment lost 2 bases and the J segment 4 bases; nucleotides outside the gene matches: 5. CDR1 and CDR2 (germline): DFQATT, SNEGSKA (reference sequence). CDR3 sequence (DNA): TGCAGTGCTAGACCTAGCGGCGCGTACGAGCAGTACTTC. Translated, it gives CSARPSGAYEQYF.

This clonotype was counted between two and nine times. The chain links TRBV7-2 to TRBJ1-2, with D possibly matching TRBD1 (5 bases). CDR1 and CDR2 from the germline V gene are SGHTA and FQGNSA. The CDR3 is 15 residues long. Trimming cost V 1 base and J 4 bases, with 13 bases left between them. Here the CDR3 DNA reads TGTGCCAGCAGCTTAGTCGGGGCAGGGAGCTATGGCTACACCTTC. Protein product: CASSLVGAGSYGYTF. The full variable domain, its missing parts supplied by reference TRBV7-2 and TRBJ1-2, is GAGVSQSPSNKVTEKGKDVELRCDPISGHTALYWYRQSLGQGLEFLIYFQGNSAPDKSGLPSDRFSAERTGGSVSTLTIQRTQQEDSAVYLCASSLVGAGSYGYTFGSGTRLTVV.